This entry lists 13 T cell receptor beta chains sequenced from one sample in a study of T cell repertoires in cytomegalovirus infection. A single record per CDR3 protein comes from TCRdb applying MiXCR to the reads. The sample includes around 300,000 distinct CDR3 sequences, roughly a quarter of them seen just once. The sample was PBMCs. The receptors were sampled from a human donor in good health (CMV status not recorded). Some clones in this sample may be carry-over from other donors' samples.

In nucleotides, the CDR3 is TGTGCCAGCAGTCCTAGGAGGCGGGGGGGAGAAGAGACCCAGTACTTC. It is translated as CASSPRRRGGEETQYF. V and J are TRBV6-1 and TRBJ2-5; TRBD2 matches at 9 bases. The junction had 10 bases not matched to a gene; V was cut back by 5 bases and J by 3 bases. CDR3 length: 16 amino acids. Germline V gene lookup returns CDR1 MNHNS and CDR2 SASEGT.

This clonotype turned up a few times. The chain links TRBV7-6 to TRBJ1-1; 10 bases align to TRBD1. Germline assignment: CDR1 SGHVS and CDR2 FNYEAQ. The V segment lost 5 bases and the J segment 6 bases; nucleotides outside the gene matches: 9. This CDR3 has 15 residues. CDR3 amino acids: CASSPPTGGGPEAFF. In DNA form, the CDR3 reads TGTGCCAGCAGCCCTCCGACAGGGGGCGGCCCTGAAGCTTTCTTT.

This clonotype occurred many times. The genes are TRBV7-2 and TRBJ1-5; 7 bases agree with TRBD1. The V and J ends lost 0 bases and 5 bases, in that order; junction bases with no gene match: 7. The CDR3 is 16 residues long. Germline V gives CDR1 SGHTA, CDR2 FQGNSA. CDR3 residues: CASSLADRARHQPQHF. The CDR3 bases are TGTGCCAGCAGCTTAGCCGACAGGGCAAGACATCAGCCCCAGCATTTT.

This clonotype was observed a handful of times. The DNA of the CDR3 is TGTGCCAGCACCTCGGGTGGGGGGGCCTACAATGAGCAGTTCTTC. Protein: CASTSGGGAYNEQFF. The J gene is TRBJ2-1, the V gene TRBV5-4; 7 bases fit TRBD2. CDR3 length: 15 residues. V was clipped by 6 bases and J by 2 bases; unmatched bases: 8. CDR1 and CDR2 (germline): SGHNT, YYREEE (reference sequence).

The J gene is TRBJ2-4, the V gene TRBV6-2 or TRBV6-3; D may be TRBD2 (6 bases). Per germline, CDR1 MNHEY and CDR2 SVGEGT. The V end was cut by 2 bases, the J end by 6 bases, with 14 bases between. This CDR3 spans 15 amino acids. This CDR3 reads CASSYGSGPGNIQYF. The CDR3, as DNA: TGTGCCAGCAGTTACGGCAGCGGGCCCGGAAACATTCAGTACTTC.

The CDR3: CATSDTGTTNTGELFF. The CDR3 DNA follows: TGTGCCACCAGCGACACCGGGACGACGAACACCGGGGAGCTGTTTTTT. This sequence joins TRBV24-1 and TRBJ2-2, with D perhaps assigned TRBD1 or TRBD2 (5 bases each). The CDR3 consists of 16 residues. The V and J ends lost 7 bases and 0 bases respectively, with 14 bases between them. Per the germline V gene, CDR1 is KGHDR and CDR2 is SFDVKD.

In DNA form, the CDR3 reads TGTGCCAGTAGTAGAAGAGGAGGATCGTCCTACGAGCAGTACTTC. It yields the protein CASSRRGGSSYEQYF. The chain couples TRBV19 to TRBJ2-7; the D gene is possibly TRBD2 (5 bases). V was shortened by 4 bases and J by 1 base, with 14 bases between the two germline ends. This CDR3 comprises 15 residues. The V gene's germline CDR1 is LNHDA and CDR2 SQIVND (reference sequence).

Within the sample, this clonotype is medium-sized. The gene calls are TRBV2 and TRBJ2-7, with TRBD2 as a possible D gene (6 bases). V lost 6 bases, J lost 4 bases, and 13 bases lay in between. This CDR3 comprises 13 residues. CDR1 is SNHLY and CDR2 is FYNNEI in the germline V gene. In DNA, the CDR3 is TGTGCCAGCAGCCCGGGACTTTCGTACGAGCAGTACTTC. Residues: CASSPGLSYEQYF.

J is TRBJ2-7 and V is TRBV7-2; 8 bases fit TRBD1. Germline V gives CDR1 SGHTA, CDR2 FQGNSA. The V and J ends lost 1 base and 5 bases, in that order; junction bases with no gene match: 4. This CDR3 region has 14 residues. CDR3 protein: CASSLGDRKDEQYF. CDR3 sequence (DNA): TGTGCCAGCAGCTTAGGGGACAGGAAAGACGAGCAGTACTTC.

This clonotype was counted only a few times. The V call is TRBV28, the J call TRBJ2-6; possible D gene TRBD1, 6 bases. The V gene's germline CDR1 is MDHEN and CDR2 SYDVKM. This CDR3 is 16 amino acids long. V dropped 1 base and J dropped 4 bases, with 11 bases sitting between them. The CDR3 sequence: CASSLYSGAGANVLTF. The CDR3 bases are TGTGCCAGCAGTTTATATTCAGGGGCCGGGGCCAACGTCCTGACTTTC.

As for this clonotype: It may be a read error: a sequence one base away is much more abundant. The CDR3 is CASGLADPGTQYF. For the CDR3, the DNA is TGTGCCAGCGGCTTAGCGGACCCGGGGACCCAGTACTTC. This sequence joins TRBV7-2 and TRBJ2-5; possible D gene TRBD2, 6 bases. Germline lookup yields CDR1 SGHTA and CDR2 FQGNSA. The CDR3 totals 13 residues.

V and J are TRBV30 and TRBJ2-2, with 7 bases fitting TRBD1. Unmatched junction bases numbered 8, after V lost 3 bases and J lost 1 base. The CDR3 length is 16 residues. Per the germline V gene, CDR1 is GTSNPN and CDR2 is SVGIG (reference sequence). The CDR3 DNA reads TGTGCCTGGAGCGCCTCTAGACAGGGGAACACCGGGGAGCTGTTTTTT. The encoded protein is CAWSASRQGNTGELFF.

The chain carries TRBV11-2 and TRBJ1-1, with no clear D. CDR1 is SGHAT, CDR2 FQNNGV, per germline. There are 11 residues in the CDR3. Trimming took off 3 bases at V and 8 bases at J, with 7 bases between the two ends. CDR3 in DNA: TGTGCCAGCAGCTTCGCGGCCGAAGCTTTCTTT. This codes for CASSFAAEAFF.